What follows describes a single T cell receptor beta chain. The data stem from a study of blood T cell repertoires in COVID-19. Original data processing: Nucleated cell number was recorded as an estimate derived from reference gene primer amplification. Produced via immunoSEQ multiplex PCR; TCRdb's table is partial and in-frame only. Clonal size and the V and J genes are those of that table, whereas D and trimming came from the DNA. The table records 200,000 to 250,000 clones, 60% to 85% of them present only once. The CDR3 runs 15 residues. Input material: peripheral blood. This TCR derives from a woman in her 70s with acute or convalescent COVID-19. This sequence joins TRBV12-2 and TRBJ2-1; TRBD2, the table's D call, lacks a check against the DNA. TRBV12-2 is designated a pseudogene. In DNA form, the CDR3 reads TGTGCAAGTCGTCAACGGGACTACTCCTACAATGAGCAGTTCTTC. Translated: CASRQRDYSYNEQFF.